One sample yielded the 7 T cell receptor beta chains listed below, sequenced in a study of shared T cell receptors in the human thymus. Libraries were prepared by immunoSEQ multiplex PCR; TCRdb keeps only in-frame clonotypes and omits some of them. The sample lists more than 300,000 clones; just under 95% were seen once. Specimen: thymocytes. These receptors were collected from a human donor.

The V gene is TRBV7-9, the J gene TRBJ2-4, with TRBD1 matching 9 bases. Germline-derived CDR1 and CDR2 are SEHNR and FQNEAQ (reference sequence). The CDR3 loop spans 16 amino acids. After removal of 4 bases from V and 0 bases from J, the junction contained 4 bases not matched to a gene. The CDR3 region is CASSWTGELAKNIQYF. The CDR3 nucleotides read TGTGCCAGCAGCTGGACAGGGGAACTAGCCAAAAACATTCAGTACTTC.

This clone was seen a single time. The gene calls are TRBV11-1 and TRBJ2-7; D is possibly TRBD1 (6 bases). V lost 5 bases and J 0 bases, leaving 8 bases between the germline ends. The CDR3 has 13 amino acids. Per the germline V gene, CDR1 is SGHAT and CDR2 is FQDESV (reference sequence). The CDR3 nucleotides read TGTGCCAGCAGCCCAGGGGTCTCCTACGAGCAGTACTTC. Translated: CASSPGVSYEQYF. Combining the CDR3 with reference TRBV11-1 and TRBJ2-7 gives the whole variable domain EAEVAQSPRYKITEKSQAVAFWCDPISGHATLYWYRQILGQGPELLVQFQDESVVDDSQLPKDRFSAERLKGVDSTLKIQPAELGDSAMYLCASSPGVSYEQYFGPGTRLTVT.

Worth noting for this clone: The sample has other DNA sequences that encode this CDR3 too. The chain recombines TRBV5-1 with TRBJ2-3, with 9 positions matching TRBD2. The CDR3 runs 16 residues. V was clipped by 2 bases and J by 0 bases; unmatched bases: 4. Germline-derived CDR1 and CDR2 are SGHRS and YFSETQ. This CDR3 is CASSLLAGKSTDTQYF. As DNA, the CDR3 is TGCGCCAGCAGCTTACTAGCGGGCAAAAGCACAGATACGCAGTATTTT.

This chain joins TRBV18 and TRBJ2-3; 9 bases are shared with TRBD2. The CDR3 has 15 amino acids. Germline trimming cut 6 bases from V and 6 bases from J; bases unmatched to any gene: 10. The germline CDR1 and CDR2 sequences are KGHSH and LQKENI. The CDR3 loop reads CASSPPLAGYDTQYF. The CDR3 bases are TGTGCCAGCTCCCCCCCCCTAGCGGGATATGATACGCAGTATTTT.

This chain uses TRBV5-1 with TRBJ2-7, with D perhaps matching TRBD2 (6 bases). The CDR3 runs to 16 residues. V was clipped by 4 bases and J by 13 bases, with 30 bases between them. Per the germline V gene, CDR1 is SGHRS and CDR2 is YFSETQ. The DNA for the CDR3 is TGCGCCAGCAGCCCGCGGGTCGATGGGGCGGGAATCATGTTCTACTTC. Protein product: CASSPRVDGAGIMFYF.

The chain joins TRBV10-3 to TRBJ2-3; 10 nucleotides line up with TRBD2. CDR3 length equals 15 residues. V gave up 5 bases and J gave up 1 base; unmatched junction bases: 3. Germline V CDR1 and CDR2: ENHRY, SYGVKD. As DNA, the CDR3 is TGTGCCATCAGTTCTAGCGGGAGCCGCACAGATACGCAGTATTTT. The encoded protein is CAISSSGSRTDTQYF.

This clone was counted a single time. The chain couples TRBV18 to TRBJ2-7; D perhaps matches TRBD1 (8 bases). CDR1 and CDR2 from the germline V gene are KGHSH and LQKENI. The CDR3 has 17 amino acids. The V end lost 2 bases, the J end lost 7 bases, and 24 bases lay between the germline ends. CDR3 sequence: CASSPGPCTGGTTEQYF. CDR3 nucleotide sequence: TGTGCCAGCTCACCAGGTCCGTGTACAGGGGGGACTACGGAGCAGTACTTC.